Below are 18 T cell receptor beta chains sequenced from a single sample in a study of shared clonotypes between healthy human individuals. The naive CD8 fraction comprised CD45RO-negative cells positively selected for CCR7 and excluded terminally differentiated effector memory CD45RA+ cells. The method was immunoSEQ multiplex PCR; TCRdb's version includes in-frame clones alone and lacks a portion of them. Among some 2 million clones listed, about 95% were seen once. The sequenced sample was naive CD8+ T cells sorted from blood. The source of these receptors is a man between 18 and 35 years old in good health.

CDR3 DNA: TGTGCCAGCGGGTACGGGGGCACTGAAGCTTTCTTT. This encodes CASGYGGTEAFF. This chain connects TRBV6-6 to TRBJ1-1, with D possibly being TRBD1 (5 bases). The CDR3 totals 12 residues. The germline V and J ends were trimmed by 8 bases and 4 bases, with 11 bases remaining between them. Germline-derived CDR1 and CDR2 are MNHNY and SVGAGI (reference sequence).

The V call is TRBV27, the J call TRBJ2-4; 8 bases map to TRBD2. Germline lookup yields CDR1 MNHEY and CDR2 SMNVEV (reference sequence). The J segment lost 10 bases and the V segment lost 2 bases, leaving 7 bases of the junction unmatched. The CDR3 consists of 14 residues. As DNA, the CDR3 is TGTGCCAGCAGTTTAACGGGATTAGCGGGGATTCAGTACTTC. It encodes CASSLTGLAGIQYF.

The V gene is TRBV7-9, the J gene TRBJ2-7, with D perhaps matching TRBD2 (5 bases). Trimming cost V 2 bases and J 7 bases, with 12 bases left between them. The CDR3 consists of 13 residues. CDR1 and CDR2 from the germline V gene are SEHNR and FQNEAQ (reference sequence). The CDR3 DNA sequence: TGTGCCAGCAGCTTAACGGGGTTTTGGGAGCAGTACTTC. Translated, it gives CASSLTGFWEQYF.

The chain combines TRBV11-2 with TRBJ1-2; tentatively, D is TRBD1 (5 bases). Trimming left V 3 bases short and J 7 bases short, with 12 bases between. The CDR3 loop spans 13 amino acids. The germline CDR1 and CDR2 sequences are SGHAT and FQNNGV. The CDR3 nucleotides are TGTGCCAGCAGCTTGACAGTTGAGGGTGGCTACACCTTC. It encodes CASSLTVEGGYTF.

The chain couples TRBV11-2 to TRBJ2-5, with 7 bases fitting TRBD2. CDR3 length: 14 residues. Losses at the gene ends were 2 bases for V and 2 bases for J; bases not matched to a gene: 2. Germline CDR1 SGHAT, CDR2 FQNNGV. The CDR3 loop reads CASSLRGEQETQYF. In DNA form, the CDR3 reads TGTGCCAGCAGCTTACGGGGGGAGCAAGAGACCCAGTACTTC.

The rearrangement links TRBV11-2 to TRBJ2-1, with D uncertain. The CDR3 covers 12 residues. Germline V gives CDR1 SGHAT, CDR2 FQNNGV. Deletions cut 2 bases from V and 7 bases from J, with 6 bases between. DNA for the CDR3: TGTGCCAGCAGCTTAAACCTGAATGAGCAGTTCTTC. As protein: CASSLNLNEQFF.

As to this clone: At the DNA level, this CDR3 is encoded by other sequences in the same sample as well. The chain links TRBV2 to TRBJ2-7; the D is unclear. This CDR3 is 12 amino acids long. CDR1 and CDR2 from the germline V gene are SNHLY and FYNNEI. Trimming removed 6 bases from V and 0 bases from J, with 6 bases in between. This chain's CDR3 is CASSASSYEQYF. CDR3 nucleotide sequence: TGTGCCAGCAGCGCGAGCTCCTACGAGCAGTACTTC. The whole variable domain, remainder taken from reference TRBV2 and TRBJ2-7, is EPEVTQTPSHQVTQMGQEVILRCVPISNHLYFYWYRQILGQKVEFLVSFYNNEISEKSEIFDDQFSVERPDGSNFTLKIRSTKLEDSAMYFCASSASSYEQYFGPGTRLTVT.

The chain recombines TRBV9 with TRBJ2-3; D assignment may be TRBD1 or TRBD2 (7 bases each). This CDR3 is 15 amino acids long. Germline lookup yields CDR1 SGDLS and CDR2 YYNGEE. V lost 4 bases to trimming and J lost 4 bases, with 16 bases between them. DNA for the CDR3: TGTGCCAGCAGCTCCCCAGGGGGGGGAGCAGATACGCAGTATTTT. Protein product: CASSSPGGGADTQYF.

This chain connects TRBV27 to TRBJ1-2, with 8 bases fitting TRBD1. Germline V gene lookup returns CDR1 MNHEY and CDR2 SMNVEV (reference sequence). The CDR3 totals 14 residues. V lost 5 bases to trimming and J lost 6 bases; unmatched junction nucleotides: 8. CDR3 amino acids: CASSPIRTGNGYTF. The DNA for the CDR3 is TGTGCCAGCAGTCCGATCCGGACAGGGAATGGCTACACCTTC.

The chain uses TRBV7-9 and TRBJ2-2; 11 bases map to TRBD2. The CDR3 loop spans 15 amino acids. V lost 1 base and J lost 6; bases outside the gene matches: 1. CDR1 is SEHNR and CDR2 is FQNEAQ in the germline V gene (reference sequence). CDR3 DNA sequence: TGTGCCAGCAGCTTAGAACTAGCGGGAGCCGGGGAGCTGTTTTTT. Its protein is CASSLELAGAGELFF.

J is TRBJ2-2 and V is TRBV6-1, with D unresolved. Trimming left V 4 bases short and J 4 bases short, with 16 bases between. CDR3 size: 16 residues. Germline V gene lookup returns CDR1 MNHNS and CDR2 SASEGT. CDR3 sequence (DNA): TGTGCCAGCAGTGGCGTAGGGTCCCTGGGCACCGGGGAGCTGTTTTTT. This encodes CASSGVGSLGTGELFF.

This chain uses TRBV2 with TRBJ1-5; no reliable D call. Germline CDR1 and CDR2: SNHLY and FYNNEI. Trimming pared 6 bases from V and 4 bases from J, leaving 13 bases between. The CDR3 loop spans 14 amino acids. CDR3: CASRGWGTNQPQHF. The CDR3 DNA sequence: TGTGCCAGCAGAGGATGGGGAACGAATCAGCCCCAGCATTTT.

The CDR3 sequence: CASSPGTTSTDTQYF. CDR3 bases: TGTGCCAGCAGCCCCGGGACTACGAGCACAGATACGCAGTATTTT. The chain uses TRBV5-4 and TRBJ2-3, with 7 positions matching TRBD2. CDR1 SGHNT and CDR2 YYREEE come from the germline V gene (reference sequence). CDR3 length: 15 residues. The V gene end was trimmed by 4 bases and the J gene end by 0 bases; junction bases not matched to a gene: 5.

This clone was detected once. Other DNA sequences in the sample encode the same CDR3. The rearrangement links TRBV6-1 to TRBJ2-5; D call uncertain. The V and J ends lost 1 base and 2 bases respectively, with 5 bases between them. CDR3 size: 13 residues. Germline V gives CDR1 MNHNS, CDR2 SASEGT. As DNA, the CDR3 is TGTGCCAGCAGTGAAGTACTGCAAGAGACCCAGTACTTC. Amino acids: CASSEVLQETQYF.

J is TRBJ2-1 and V is TRBV7-2; D is unclear. Germline V gene sequence: CDR1 SGHTA, CDR2 FQGNSA. The V end was cut by 5 bases, the J end by 0 bases, with 11 bases between. The CDR3 has 15 amino acids. The CDR3 sequence is CASSPSHSSYNEQFF. CDR3 coding DNA: TGTGCCAGCAGCCCCTCACATAGCTCCTACAATGAGCAGTTCTTC.

The sample holds one count of this clone. This chain joins TRBV30 and TRBJ2-3; possibly TRBD1 or TRBD2 for D (5 bases each). The V gene's germline CDR1 is GTSNPN and CDR2 SVGIG (reference sequence). CDR3 length equals 11 residues. V was shortened by 5 bases and J by 7 bases, with 10 bases between the two germline ends. The CDR3 DNA reads TGTGCCTGGGGGGGTCAATATACGCAGTATTTT. Its protein is CAWGGQYTQYF.

The chain links TRBV10-3 to TRBJ2-5; perhaps TRBD1 as D (6 bases). From germline, CDR1 is ENHRY and CDR2 SYGVKD. There are 16 residues in the CDR3. V lost 5 bases and J lost 2, with 18 bases in between. The CDR3 loop reads CAISKDSLGSQETQYF. In DNA, the CDR3 is TGTGCCATCAGTAAGGACAGTCTAGGGTCTCAAGAGACCCAGTACTTC.

This chain links TRBV6-6 with TRBJ2-2, with a tentative D call TRBD1 (5 bases). The germline V and J ends were trimmed by 5 bases and 0 bases, with 13 bases remaining between them. The CDR3 totals 16 residues. CDR1 and CDR2 (germline): MNHNY, SVGAGI (reference sequence). CDR3 in amino acids: CASSNPGFSNTGELFF. CDR3 nucleotides: TGTGCCAGCAGTAACCCAGGGTTCTCGAACACCGGGGAGCTGTTTTTT.